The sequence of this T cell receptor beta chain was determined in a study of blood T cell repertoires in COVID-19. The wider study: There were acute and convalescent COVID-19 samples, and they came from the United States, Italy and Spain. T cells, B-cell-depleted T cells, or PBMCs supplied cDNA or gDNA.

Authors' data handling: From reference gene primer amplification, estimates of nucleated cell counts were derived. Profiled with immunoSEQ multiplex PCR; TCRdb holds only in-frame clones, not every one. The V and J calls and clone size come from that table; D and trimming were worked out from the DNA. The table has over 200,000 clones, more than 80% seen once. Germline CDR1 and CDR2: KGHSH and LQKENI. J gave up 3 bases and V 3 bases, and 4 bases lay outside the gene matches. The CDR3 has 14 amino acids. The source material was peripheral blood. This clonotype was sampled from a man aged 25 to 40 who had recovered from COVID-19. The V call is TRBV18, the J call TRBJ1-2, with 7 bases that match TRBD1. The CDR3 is CASSPGQADYGYTF. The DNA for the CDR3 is TGTGCCAGCTCACCCGGACAGGCCGACTATGGCTACACCTTC.